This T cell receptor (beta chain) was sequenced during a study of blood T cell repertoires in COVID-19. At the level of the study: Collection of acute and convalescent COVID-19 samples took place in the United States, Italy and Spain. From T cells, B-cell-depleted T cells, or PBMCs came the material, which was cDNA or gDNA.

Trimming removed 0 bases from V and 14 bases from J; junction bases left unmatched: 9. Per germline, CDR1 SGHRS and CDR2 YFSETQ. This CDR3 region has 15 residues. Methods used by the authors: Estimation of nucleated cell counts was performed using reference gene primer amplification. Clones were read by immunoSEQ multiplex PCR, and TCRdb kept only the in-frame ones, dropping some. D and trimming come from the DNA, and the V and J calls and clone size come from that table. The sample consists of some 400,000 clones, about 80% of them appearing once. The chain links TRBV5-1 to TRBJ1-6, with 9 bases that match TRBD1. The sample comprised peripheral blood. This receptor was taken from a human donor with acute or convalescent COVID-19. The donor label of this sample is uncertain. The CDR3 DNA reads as TGCGCCAGCAGCTTGGGGGACAGGGATTTATTTTCCCTCCACTTT. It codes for CASSLGDRDLFSLHF.